Each of the 28 T cell receptor beta chains below was sequenced from the same sample in a study of blood T cell repertoires in COVID-19. Produced via immunoSEQ multiplex PCR; TCRdb's table is partial and in-frame only. This repertoire shows some 70,000 clones, around 91% found once; its top ten account for under 0.65%. The material sequenced was peripheral blood. The receptors here all came from a man in his fifties or sixties with COVID-19, enrolled during active disease.

The chain has TRBV25-1 and TRBJ2-3, with no clear D. There are 15 residues in the CDR3. CDR1 MGHDK and CDR2 SYGVNS come from the germline V gene. Trimming pared 5 bases from V and 2 bases from J, leaving 14 bases between. CDR3 bases: TGTGCCAGCAGTCCAGTGCCCCTTCTCACAGATACGCAGTATTTT. The encoded protein is CASSPVPLLTDTQYF.

The chain links TRBV4-1 to TRBJ2-3; 8 nucleotides match TRBD1. The CDR3 extends over 15 amino acids. Trimming took 2 bases from V and 5 from J; bases not matched to a gene: 6. CDR1 is MGHRA and CDR2 is YSYEKL in the germline V gene. CDR3 DNA: TGCGCCAGCAGCCAAAACTCAGGGGGCGGAGATACGCAGTATTTT. It codes for CASSQNSGGGDTQYF.

This chain connects TRBV7-8 to TRBJ2-7; TRBD1 might be the D (5 bases). The V end was cut by 5 bases, the J end by 7 bases, with 24 bases between. Germline V gives CDR1 SGHVS, CDR2 FQNEAQ. This CDR3 contains 16 residues. CDR3 nucleotide sequence: TGTGCCAGCAGCCCCTCTGCAGGGCGGATAGGTGAGGAGCAGTACTTC. Amino acids: CASSPSAGRIGEEQYF.

About this clone: The same CDR3 can be traced to other DNA sequences in this sample. The gene calls are TRBV5-1 and TRBJ2-1; 7 bases are a match to TRBD2. The CDR3 has 15 amino acids. The V gene's germline CDR1 is SGHRS and CDR2 YFSETQ. After removal of 4 bases from V and 0 bases from J, the junction contained 4 bases not matched to a gene. CDR3 nucleotide sequence: TGCGCCAGCAGCCTCGGGGGGAGCTCCTACAATGAGCAGTTCTTC. Residues: CASSLGGSSYNEQFF.

This chain joins TRBV6-6 and TRBJ1-3; D perhaps matches TRBD1 (6 bases). With 0 bases removed from V and 3 bases from J, the gap between germline ends came to 12 bases. CDR3 size: 16 residues. Germline V gene sequence: CDR1 MNHNY, CDR2 SVGAGI (reference sequence). In DNA form, the CDR3 reads TGTGCCAGCAGTTACTCGCTGGGGGCGGATGGAAACACCATATATTTT. Translating it yields CASSYSLGADGNTIYF.

The CDR3 DNA follows: TGCAGCGTTGTCGGGGTGCACGGCTACGAGCAGTACTTC. This codes for CSVVGVHGYEQYF. The chain couples TRBV29-1 to TRBJ2-7, with TRBD2 as a possible D gene (5 bases). V was pared by 4 bases and J by 3 bases, with 13 bases between. This CDR3 is 13 amino acids long. The germline V gene encodes CDR1 SQVTM and CDR2 ANQGSEA.

The chain has TRBV29-1 and TRBJ2-7, with 7 bases aligning to TRBD1. V was pared by 6 bases and J by 7 bases, with 6 bases of the junction left unmatched. Per germline, CDR1 SQVTM and CDR2 ANQGSEA. The CDR3 has 11 residues. CDR3 in DNA: TGCAGCGTCGTGACAGGGTTAGAGCAGTACTTC. Encoded protein: CSVVTGLEQYF.

The CDR3 DNA reads TGTGCCAGCAGGCGGACAGGGCGCACAGATACGCAGTATTTT. Its translation: CASRRTGRTDTQYF. The chain uses TRBV2 and TRBJ2-3; TRBD1 agrees at 8 bases. Trimming took 6 bases from V and 1 from J; bases not matched to a gene: 3. The CDR3 is 14 amino acids. From germline, CDR1 is SNHLY and CDR2 FYNNEI.

The rearrangement uses TRBV7-2 and TRBJ1-4, with a possible D match to TRBD1 (6 bases). V dropped 6 bases and J dropped 0 bases, with 14 bases sitting between them. The CDR3 spans 16 residues. Germline V gene sequence: CDR1 SGHTA, CDR2 FQGNSA. CDR3 DNA sequence: TGTGCCAGCAGTTGGAGGGGGGGGACAACTAATGAAAAACTGTTTTTT. Amino acid sequence: CASSWRGGTTNEKLFF.

This chain links TRBV20-1 with TRBJ2-1, with TRBD1 identical over 8 bases. J was trimmed by 0 bases and V by 3 bases; bases with no gene match: 4. The CDR3 is 15 amino acids. In germline, CDR1 is DFQATT, CDR2 SNEGSKA (reference sequence). The CDR3 loop reads CSASRDRSSYNEQFF. CDR3 nucleotide sequence: TGCAGTGCTAGTAGGGACAGGAGCTCCTACAATGAGCAGTTCTTC.

The J gene is TRBJ2-1, the V gene TRBV7-3, with 9 nucleotides matching TRBD2. Germline lookup yields CDR1 SGHTA and CDR2 FQGTGA. The ends lost 3 bases at V and 0 bases at J; junction bases unmatched: 15. This CDR3 is 20 amino acids long. CDR3 residues: CASSLVQREVPPVSYNEQFF. CDR3 nucleotide sequence: TGTGCCAGCAGCTTGGTCCAGCGGGAGGTCCCACCCGTCTCCTACAATGAGCAGTTCTTC.

V usage is TRBV3-1 (or the pseudogene TRBV3-2) and J usage is TRBJ2-5; D gene unclear. Germline assignment: CDR1 LGHDT and CDR2 YNNKEL (reference sequence). The CDR3 totals 11 residues. Deletions cut 3 bases from V and 5 bases from J, with 4 bases between. The CDR3 spells CASSQEETQYF. Here the CDR3 DNA reads TGTGCCAGCAGCCAGGAGGAGACCCAGTACTTC.

This chain joins TRBV29-1 and TRBJ2-7; 8 positions match TRBD1. The CDR3 is 15 residues long. The J segment lost 0 bases and the V segment lost 4 bases, leaving 8 bases of the junction unmatched. Germline V gene lookup returns CDR1 SQVTM and CDR2 ANQGSEA. DNA of the CDR3: TGCAGCGTTGGGAAGCTGGACAGGGTCTCCTACGAGCAGTACTTC. It is translated as CSVGKLDRVSYEQYF.

This sequence joins TRBV18 and TRBJ2-1, with 10 bases identical to TRBD2. The CDR3 has 19 amino acids. Germline V gene data show CDR1 as KGHSH and CDR2 as LQKENI. V lost 0 bases and J lost 5; bases outside the gene matches: 13. The CDR3 sequence: CASSPPGLALPSGHNEQFF. The CDR3 nucleotides are TGTGCCAGCTCACCACCGGGACTAGCGCTTCCCAGCGGGCACAATGAGCAGTTCTTC.

The table lists this clone with a count of one. V is TRBV6-5 and J is TRBJ2-7; 11 bases map to TRBD2. Germline CDR1 MNHEY, CDR2 SVGAGI. V lost 2 bases to trimming and J lost 10 bases; unmatched junction nucleotides: 7. The CDR3 runs to 14 residues. The CDR3 DNA sequence: TGTGCCAGCAGTTACAGGCTAGCGGGAGGAATTCAGTACTTC. Translation: CASSYRLAGGIQYF.

V gene TRBV4-2 combines with J gene TRBJ2-7; 11 bases line up with TRBD2. V gave up 0 bases and J gave up 7 bases; unmatched junction bases: 5. This CDR3 is built from 15 residues. CDR1 and CDR2 (germline): LGHNA, YNFKEQ. The CDR3 sequence: CASSQESSGRREQYF. As DNA, the CDR3 is TGTGCCAGCAGCCAAGAGTCTAGCGGGAGGAGAGAGCAGTACTTC.

The chain links TRBV27 to TRBJ2-2, with 11 bases identical to TRBD2. The CDR3 runs 17 residues. In germline, CDR1 is MNHEY, CDR2 SMNVEV (reference sequence). Losses at the gene ends were 3 bases for V and 3 bases for J; bases not matched to a gene: 6. The DNA of the CDR3 is TGTGCCAGCAGTTTCTTACGGGGACTAGCGGACACCGGGGAGCTGTTTTTT. Residues: CASSFLRGLADTGELFF.

V usage is TRBV11-2 and J usage is TRBJ2-7; D is possibly TRBD2 (5 bases). Trimming left V 1 base short and J 5 bases short, with 9 bases between. The germline V gene has CDR1 SGHAT and CDR2 FQNNGV. The CDR3 loop spans 13 amino acids. In DNA form, the CDR3 reads TGTGCCAGCAGCTTAGTTTTGCGGGACGAGCAGTACTTC. This translates into CASSLVLRDEQYF.

The chain recombines TRBV3-1 (or the pseudogene TRBV3-2) with TRBJ2-7; 7 nucleotides match TRBD1. The CDR3 totals 15 residues. V dropped 2 bases and J dropped 0; count of bases not matched to a gene: 4. Germline lookup yields CDR1 LGHDT and CDR2 YNNKEL (reference sequence). This CDR3 reads CASSQRQGLSYEQYF. Here the CDR3 DNA reads TGTGCCAGCAGCCAAAGACAGGGTCTCTCCTACGAGCAGTACTTC.

The rearrangement uses TRBV7-2 and TRBJ1-2, with 7 bases fitting TRBD1. Unmatched junction bases numbered 9, after V lost 0 bases and J lost 8 bases. CDR1 is SGHTA and CDR2 is FQGNSA in the germline V gene. The length of the CDR3 is 15 residues. The CDR3, as DNA: TGTGCCAGCAGCTTAGCGAGACAGGGAATTAGCGGCTACACCTTC. Translating gives CASSLARQGISGYTF.

This clone was recorded a few times. The rearrangement uses TRBV5-1 and TRBJ2-1, with a tentative D call TRBD1 (6 bases). V was trimmed by 0 bases and J by 8 bases, leaving 9 bases between them. CDR1 and CDR2 (germline): SGHRS, YFSETQ. This CDR3 spans 13 amino acids. The CDR3 here is CASSLEGEHEQFF. As DNA, the CDR3 is TGCGCCAGCAGCTTGGAGGGGGAGCATGAGCAGTTCTTC. The full variable domain, completed using reference TRBV5-1 and TRBJ2-1, is KAGVTQTPRYLIKTRGQQVTLSCSPISGHRSVSWYQQTPGQGLQFLFEYFSETQRNKGNFPGRFSGRQFSNSRSEMNVSTLELGDSALYLCASSLEGEHEQFFGPGTRLTVL.

The chain recombines TRBV6-5 with TRBJ2-5, with 7 bases lining up with TRBD1. After removal of 6 bases from V and 2 bases from J, the junction contained 3 bases not matched to a gene. The CDR3 is made up of 13 amino acids. Germline V gene sequence: CDR1 MNHEY, CDR2 SVGAGI. The CDR3 region has the DNA TGTGCCAGCAGGCGACAGGGTCAAGAGACCCAGTACTTC. Translation gives CASRRQGQETQYF.

V usage is TRBV19 and J usage is TRBJ2-3, with 7 bases matching TRBD2. Trimming cost V 6 bases and J 3 bases; bases outside gene matches: 3. CDR1 and CDR2 from the germline V gene are LNHDA and SQIVND (reference sequence). This CDR3 has 13 amino acids. The CDR3 nucleotides are TGTGCCAGTAGGGGGACTATGACAGATACGCAGTATTTT. Translating gives CASRGTMTDTQYF.

The chain carries TRBV6-5 and TRBJ1-6; possibly TRBD1 for D (5 bases). This CDR3 has 15 residues. V lost 6 bases to trimming and J lost 2 bases, with 11 bases between them. Looked up from germline, CDR1 is MNHEY and CDR2 is SVGAGI. As DNA, the CDR3 is TGTGCCAGCAGCCCGGGACTGGCCTATAATTCACCCCTCCACTTT. It specifies CASSPGLAYNSPLHF.

This clone was detected a few times. The V gene is TRBV25-1, the J gene TRBJ2-1; the D gene is possibly TRBD2 (6 bases). Per germline, CDR1 MGHDK and CDR2 SYGVNS. V was clipped by 3 bases and J by 6 bases, with 12 bases between them. The CDR3 is 14 residues long. For the CDR3, the DNA is TGTGCCAGCAGTGATCCTACTAGCAGCAATGAGCAGTTCTTC. This sequence encodes CASSDPTSSNEQFF.

This chain uses TRBV5-5 with TRBJ2-1, with a possible D match to TRBD1 (5 bases). The CDR3 length is 15 residues. Trimming pared 1 base from V and 7 bases from J, leaving 15 bases between. CDR1 is SGHKS and CDR2 is YYEKEE in the germline V gene (reference sequence). In DNA, the CDR3 is TGTGCCAGCAGCTTGTTAGGGGTCGGACCAAATGAGCAGTTCTTC. It translates to CASSLLGVGPNEQFF.

The chain joins TRBV3-1 (or the pseudogene TRBV3-2) to TRBJ1-1, with TRBD1 matching over 11 bases. The length of the CDR3 is 14 residues. The germline gives CDR1 LGHDT, CDR2 YNNKEL (reference sequence). J was trimmed by 4 bases and V by 4 bases; bases with no gene match: 2. In DNA form, the CDR3 reads TGTGCCAGCAGCCCCGGGACAGGGGGCACTGAAGCTTTCTTT. This sequence encodes CASSPGTGGTEAFF.

The chain uses TRBV5-1 and TRBJ1-2, with TRBD1 matching over 8 bases. This CDR3 is built from 11 residues. CDR1 SGHRS and CDR2 YFSETQ come from the germline V gene. J was trimmed by 8 bases and V by 7 bases; bases with no gene match: 4. The CDR3 sequence: CASGQGRGYTF. The DNA of the CDR3 is TGCGCCAGCGGACAGGGACGGGGCTACACCTTC.